This T cell receptor beta chain was captured in a study of blood T cell repertoires in COVID-19. The wider study: Acute-phase and convalescent COVID-19 samples originated in the United States, Italy and Spain. PBMCs, B-cell-depleted T cells, or T cells were the source of the cDNA or gDNA that made up the material.

The V and J ends lost 1 base and 4 bases respectively, with 13 bases between them. The CDR3 loop spans 16 amino acids. Germline V CDR1 and CDR2: MNHEY, SMNVEV (reference sequence). Per the original data handling: How many nucleated cells were present was estimated from reference gene primer amplification. Clones were sequenced by immunoSEQ multiplex PCR, and TCRdb holds only the in-frame ones, with some missing. From that table come the V and J calls and clone size; the DNA was used to work out D and trimming. This table holds 150,000 to 200,000 clones, approximately 86% found once. This TCR derives from a man aged 65 to 79 with active or convalescent COVID-19. This chain uses TRBV27 with TRBJ2-2; a weak D match, TRBD2 (5 bases). The source material was peripheral blood. The CDR3 here is CASSLYRGSGTGELFF. As DNA, the CDR3 is TGTGCCAGCAGTTTATATCGGGGATCGGGCACCGGGGAGCTGTTTTTT.